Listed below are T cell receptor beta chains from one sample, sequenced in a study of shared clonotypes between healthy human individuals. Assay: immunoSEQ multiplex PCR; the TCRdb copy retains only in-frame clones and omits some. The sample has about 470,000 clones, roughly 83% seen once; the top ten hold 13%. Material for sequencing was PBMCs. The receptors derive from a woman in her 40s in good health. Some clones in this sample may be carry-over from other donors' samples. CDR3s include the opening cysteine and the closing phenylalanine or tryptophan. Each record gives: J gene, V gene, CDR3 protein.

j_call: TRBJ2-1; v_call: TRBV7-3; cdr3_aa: CASSQGRQRYNEQFF
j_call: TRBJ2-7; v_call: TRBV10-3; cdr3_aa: CAISEGDSYEQYF
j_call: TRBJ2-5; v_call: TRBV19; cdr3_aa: CASSGRTSGIQETQYF
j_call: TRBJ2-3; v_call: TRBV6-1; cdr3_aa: CASGKSLRATDTQYF
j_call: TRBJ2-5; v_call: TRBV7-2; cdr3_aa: CASSVRVVETQYF
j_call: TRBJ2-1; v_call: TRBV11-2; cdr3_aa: CASSLAISYNEQFF
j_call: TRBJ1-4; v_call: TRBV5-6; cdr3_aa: CASSLRDINEKLFF
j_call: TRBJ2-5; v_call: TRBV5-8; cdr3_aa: CASSYQRETQYF
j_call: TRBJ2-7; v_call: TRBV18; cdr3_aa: CASSRGEGVIYEQYF
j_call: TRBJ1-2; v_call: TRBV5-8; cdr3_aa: CASSLTGFYGYTF
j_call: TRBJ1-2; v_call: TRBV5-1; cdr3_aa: CASSLDEGNYGYTF
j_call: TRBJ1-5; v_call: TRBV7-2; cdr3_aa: CASSLNNGVQPQHF
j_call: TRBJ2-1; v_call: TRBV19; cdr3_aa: CASSIARGTSFNEQFF
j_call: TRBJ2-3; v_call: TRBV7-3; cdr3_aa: CASRRGVDSTDTQYF
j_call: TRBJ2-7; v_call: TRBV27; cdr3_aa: CASMGISGPPYEQYF
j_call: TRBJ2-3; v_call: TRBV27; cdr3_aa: CASSLLAGVTDTQYF
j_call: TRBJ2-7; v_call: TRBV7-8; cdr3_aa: CASSFQTGTRNEQYF
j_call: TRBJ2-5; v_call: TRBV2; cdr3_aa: CASGPDRDQETQYF
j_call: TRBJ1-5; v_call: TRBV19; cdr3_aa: CASSTTGGGQPQHF
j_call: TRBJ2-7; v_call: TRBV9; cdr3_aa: CASSPSAGPTYEQYF
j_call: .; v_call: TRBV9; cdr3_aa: CASSEGQDSYEQYF
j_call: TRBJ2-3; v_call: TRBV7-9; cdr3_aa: CASTRGSRIDTQYF
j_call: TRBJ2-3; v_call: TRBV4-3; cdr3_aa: CASSHTGGSADTQYF
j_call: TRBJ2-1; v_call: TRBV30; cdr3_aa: CAWTPPSGSPQRNEQFF
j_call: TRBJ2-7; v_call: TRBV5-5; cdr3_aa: CASSFQDGYWYEQYF